This T cell receptor (beta chain) was sequenced during a study of blood T cell repertoires in COVID-19. Study details: Samples taken during acute and convalescent COVID-19 were collected in the United States, Italy and Spain.

After removal of 1 base from V and 7 bases from J, the junction contained 2 bases not matched to a gene. The CDR3 contains 13 residues. Germline CDR1 and CDR2: SGHTA and FQGNSA. In the study's own analysis: Researchers report that nucleated cell counts were estimated from reference gene primer amplification. The repertoire was sequenced with immunoSEQ multiplex PCR; TCRdb's copy has only in-frame clones and lacks some. From that table come the V and J calls and clone size; the DNA was used to work out D and trimming. The sample has around 100,000 clones, 80% seen once; the top ten hold approximately 29%.

Input material: peripheral blood. The chain joins TRBV7-2 to TRBJ1-2, with 8 nucleotides matching TRBD1. This clonotype was obtained from a man between 65 and 80 years old with active or convalescent COVID-19. The CDR3 nucleotides are TGTGCCAGCAGCTTAGGACAGGGGTTTGGCTACACCTTC. Translated: CASSLGQGFGYTF.